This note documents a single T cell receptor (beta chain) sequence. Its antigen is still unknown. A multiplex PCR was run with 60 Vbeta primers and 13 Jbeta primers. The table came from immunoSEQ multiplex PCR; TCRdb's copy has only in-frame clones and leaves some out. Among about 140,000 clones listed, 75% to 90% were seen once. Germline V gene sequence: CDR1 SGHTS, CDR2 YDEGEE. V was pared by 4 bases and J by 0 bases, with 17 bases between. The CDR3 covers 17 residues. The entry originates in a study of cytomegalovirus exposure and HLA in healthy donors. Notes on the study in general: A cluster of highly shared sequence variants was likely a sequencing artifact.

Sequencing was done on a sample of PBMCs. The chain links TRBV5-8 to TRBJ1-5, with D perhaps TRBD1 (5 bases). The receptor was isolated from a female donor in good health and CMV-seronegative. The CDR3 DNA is TGTGCCAGCAGCCCCCGGGAGGGACCTTATAGCAATCAGCCCCAGCATTTT. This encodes CASSPREGPYSNQPQHF.